Each of the 23 T cell receptor beta chains below was sequenced from the same sample in a study of T cell responses to AZD1222 COVID-19 vaccine (dated by TCRdb to the early 2020s). Library construction relied on the immunoSEQ multiplex PCR assay. This is the immuneACCESS table as TCRdb keeps it, with only in-frame sequences that have V and J called. A part of the clones is gone; compared with another copy, unresolved V genes explain less than half, and the rest is unexplained. The sample table lists 100,000 to 150,000 clones, about 92% of them with a count of one. The ten most abundant clones make up about 4.5% of the sample. The time point label on this specimen signifies: baseline before first vaccination. The label giving this sample's treatment or condition can be read as: meningococcal conjugate vaccine given as trial control. The starting material was peripheral blood, obtained on day 0 of MenACWY control vaccination. These TCRs come from an adult in good health.

The chain recombines TRBV19 with TRBJ1-1, with TRBD1 as a possible D gene (6 bases). The CDR3 length is 15 residues. The ends were cut back, 8 bases at V and 7 bases at J, with 23 bases in the middle. Per the germline V gene, CDR1 is LNHDA and CDR2 is SQIVND (reference sequence). DNA for the CDR3: TGTGCCAGTTCCATGGACGGGGGGCTGGTTGGTGAAGCTTTCTTT. Amino acid sequence: CASSMDGGLVGEAFF.

The chain combines TRBV7-2 with TRBJ2-5, with 13 positions matching TRBD2. CDR1 is SGHTA and CDR2 is FQGNSA in the germline V gene. The V gene end was trimmed by 1 base and the J gene end by 9 bases; junction bases not matched to a gene: 2. The CDR3 is 14 amino acids. The DNA for the CDR3 is TGTGCCAGCAGCTTAGGCGGGACTAGCGGGGCCCAGTACTTC. Its translation is CASSLGGTSGAQYF.

The V gene is TRBV7-3, the J gene TRBJ1-2; D possibly corresponds to TRBD1 (5 bases). CDR3 size: 11 residues. The V end lost 11 bases, the J end lost 3 bases, and 10 bases lay between the germline ends. CDR1 is SGHTA, CDR2 FQGTGA, per germline. The CDR3 DNA is TGTGCCGTGGGGGAAGACTATGGCTACACCTTC. It translates to CAVGEDYGYTF.

The gene calls are TRBV18 and TRBJ1-3; D is unclear. Germline lookup yields CDR1 KGHSH and CDR2 LQKENI. V was shortened by 2 bases and J by 2 bases, with 10 bases between the two germline ends. CDR3 length equals 15 residues. The CDR3 loop is CASSPVLGPGNTIYF. In DNA, the CDR3 is TGTGCCAGCTCACCAGTGCTTGGGCCTGGAAACACCATATATTTT.

This sequence joins TRBV3-1 (or the pseudogene TRBV3-2) and TRBJ1-4; D not certain. Between the trimmed V and J ends, which lost 0 bases and 2 bases, there was a span of 28 bases. Germline lookup yields CDR1 LGHDT and CDR2 YNNKEL (reference sequence). This CDR3 is 22 amino acids long. CDR3 DNA sequence: TGTGCCAGCAGCCAAGACCCCTACAGACACTCTGGTTTTAGTTCGACTAATGAAAAACTGTTTTTT. It codes for CASSQDPYRHSGFSSTNEKLFF.

V and J are TRBV15 and TRBJ2-3, with 7 bases identical to TRBD1. Looked up from germline, CDR1 is LNHNV and CDR2 is YYDKDF (reference sequence). The CDR3 is 16 residues long. J gave up 5 bases and V 4 bases, and 12 bases lay outside the gene matches. CDR3 sequence: CATSIKTTGSLDTQYF. CDR3 bases: TGTGCCACCAGCATAAAAACGACAGGGAGTCTAGATACGCAGTATTTT.

The rearrangement joins TRBV4-1 to TRBJ1-3, with D possibly matching TRBD1 (6 bases). CDR3 size: 16 residues. V lost 7 bases and J lost 1, with 17 bases in between. Germline values: CDR1 MGHRA, CDR2 YSYEKL. CDR3 nucleotides: TGCGCCAGCACCTCTATCGGGGGGGCTTCTGGAAACACCATATATTTT. This gives the protein CASTSIGGASGNTIYF.

The chain has TRBV7-2 and TRBJ2-5; D is unresolved. Germline V gives CDR1 SGHTA, CDR2 FQGNSA. V shed 3 bases and J shed 6 bases, with 5 bases lying between them. This CDR3 has 11 amino acids. CDR3 protein: CASSFRQTQYF. The CDR3 DNA sequence: TGTGCCAGCAGCTTTAGGCAGACCCAGTACTTC.

V gene TRBV24-1 combines with J gene TRBJ2-5; 7 bases fit TRBD2. Unmatched junction bases numbered 8, after V lost 5 bases and J lost 3 bases. The germline V gene encodes CDR1 KGHDR and CDR2 SFDVKD. The length of the CDR3 is 15 residues. The CDR3 reads CATSAVWAGEETQYF. The CDR3, as DNA: TGTGCCACCAGTGCCGTGTGGGCGGGAGAAGAGACCCAGTACTTC.

The CDR3 region has the DNA TGTGCCAGCAGCTCCCGGGACAGGGATCAGCCCCAGCATTTT. Protein sequence: CASSSRDRDQPQHF. The chain links TRBV9 to TRBJ1-5; 9 nucleotides line up with TRBD1. Per the germline V gene, CDR1 is SGDLS and CDR2 is YYNGEE. This CDR3 has 14 amino acids. V gave up 4 bases and J gave up 5 bases; unmatched junction bases: 4.

In its sample, this clone was seen once. V is TRBV7-8 and J is TRBJ1-1, with 10 positions matching TRBD1. Germline V lookup: CDR1 SGHVS, CDR2 FQNEAQ. CDR3 length equals 14 residues. Unmatched junction bases numbered 6, after V lost 5 bases and J lost 6 bases. CDR3 coding DNA: TGTGCCAGCAGCACCGCCGGGACAGGGGCTGAAGCTTTCTTT. Amino acids: CASSTAGTGAEAFF.

J is TRBJ2-7 and V is TRBV19; 7 nucleotides match TRBD1. The CDR3 runs to 15 residues. V lost 5 bases and J lost 0; bases outside the gene matches: 7. Germline V gene sequence: CDR1 LNHDA, CDR2 SQIVND (reference sequence). CDR3 residues: CASSWGTASSYEQYF. For the CDR3, the DNA is TGTGCCAGTAGTTGGGGGACAGCGAGCTCCTACGAGCAGTACTTC.

The chain links TRBV6-5 to TRBJ1-1; D is unresolved. This CDR3 spans 13 amino acids. Germline V gives CDR1 MNHEY, CDR2 SVGAGI. The V end lost 6 bases, the J end lost 1 base, and 9 bases lay between the germline ends. The CDR3 loop reads CASRSTGNTEAFF. Here the CDR3 DNA reads TGTGCCAGCAGGTCTACGGGGAACACTGAAGCTTTCTTT.

This chain joins TRBV6-5 and TRBJ2-3; 9 bases are a match to TRBD1. CDR3 size: 13 residues. Germline V gene data show CDR1 as MNHEY and CDR2 as SVGAGI. V lost 6 bases, J lost 7 bases, and 5 bases stayed unmatched. CDR3 residues: CASSGTGKHTQYF. In DNA, the CDR3 is TGTGCCAGCAGCGGGACAGGGAAGCATACGCAGTATTTT.

This chain links TRBV27 with TRBJ2-5; TRBD2 agrees at 7 bases. V gave up 7 bases and J gave up 1 base; unmatched junction bases: 15. From germline, CDR1 is MNHEY and CDR2 SMNVEV (reference sequence). The CDR3 spans 17 residues. The CDR3 region has the DNA TGTGCCAGCAAGAGGGGAGTACCGGGAGGCTCCCAAGAGACCCAGTACTTC. It specifies CASKRGVPGGSQETQYF.

The V call is TRBV20-1, the J call TRBJ2-5; D may be TRBD1 (5 bases). Germline-derived CDR1 and CDR2 are DFQATT and SNEGSKA (reference sequence). The CDR3 loop spans 14 amino acids. Trimming removed 3 bases from V and 9 bases from J, with 20 bases in between. The DNA for the CDR3 is TGCAGTGCTAGTGGGGCTGGCTTCTTTGGGGCCCAGTACTTC. It encodes CSASGAGFFGAQYF.

CDR3 nucleotide sequence: TGTGCCAGCAGCCAAACAGGGTACAATCAGCCCCAGCATTTT. Its translation: CASSQTGYNQPQHF. The chain carries TRBV4-2 and TRBJ1-5; a weak D match, TRBD1 (6 bases). V was trimmed by 2 bases and J by 3 bases, leaving 8 bases between them. The CDR3 has 14 amino acids. Germline CDR1 is LGHNA and CDR2 is YNFKEQ.

The V gene is TRBV23-1, the J gene TRBJ1-4; no clear D gene. Being an ORF, TRBV23-1 has a function that is uncertain. Trimming shortened V by 2 bases and J by 5 bases, and 12 bases separated the two germline ends. The CDR3 loop spans 15 amino acids. The chain's CDR3 is CASSQPDGPNEKLFF. CDR3 DNA sequence: TGCGCCAGCAGTCAACCCGACGGACCAAATGAAAAACTGTTTTTT.

V gene TRBV24-1 combines with J gene TRBJ2-1, with D hard to call. The germline V gene encodes CDR1 KGHDR and CDR2 SFDVKD. Deletions cut 0 bases from V and 4 bases from J, with 3 bases between. The CDR3 has 13 residues. Written as DNA, the CDR3 is TGTGCCACCAGTGATTTGGGATACAATGAGCAGTTCTTC. Translated: CATSDLGYNEQFF.

This chain joins TRBV25-1 and TRBJ1-1; weak D call: TRBD1 (5 bases). The germline V gene has CDR1 MGHDK and CDR2 SYGVNS. This CDR3 is built from 14 residues. V shed 6 bases and J shed 11 bases, with 22 bases lying between them. Here the CDR3 reads CASSMSGTQGSAFF. The CDR3 DNA reads TGTGCCAGCAGCATGTCCGGGACGCAAGGGTCGGCTTTCTTT.

The rearrangement links TRBV18 to TRBJ2-1; 8 nucleotides agree with TRBD1. V was clipped by 4 bases and J by 1 base; unmatched bases: 6. This CDR3 spans 16 amino acids. CDR1 is KGHSH, CDR2 LQKENI, per germline. The CDR3 here is CASSHIDRGSYNEQFF. The CDR3 coding sequence is TGTGCCAGCTCACACATAGACAGGGGATCCTACAATGAGCAGTTCTTC.

V gene TRBV11-2 combines with J gene TRBJ2-5, with TRBD1 identical over 8 bases. V trimming: 0 bases; J trimming: 5 bases; junction bases outside the gene matches: 5. Germline CDR1 and CDR2: SGHAT and FQNNGV. The CDR3 has 15 residues. The CDR3 sequence: CASSLEGRDRETQYF. As DNA, the CDR3 is TGTGCCAGCAGCTTAGAAGGCAGGGACAGGGAGACCCAGTACTTC.

The chain links TRBV5-1 to TRBJ1-2, with 10 bases lining up with TRBD1. CDR1 is SGHRS and CDR2 is YFSETQ in the germline V gene. This CDR3 is built from 16 residues. J gave up 0 bases and V 4 bases, and 6 bases lay outside the gene matches. CDR3 protein: CASSHEGQGSNYGYTF. The CDR3 bases are TGCGCCAGCAGCCACGAGGGACAGGGGTCTAACTATGGCTACACCTTC.